This TCR beta chain originates from a study of T cell changes during pregnancy in multiple sclerosis. Assay: immunoSEQ multiplex PCR; the TCRdb copy retains only in-frame clones and omits some. The profile shows about 20,000 clones, 80% to 95% of them singletons. The CDR3 consists of 17 residues. From germline, CDR1 is SGHTA and CDR2 FQGTGA. J gave up 4 bases and V 1 base, and 6 bases lay outside the gene matches. This specimen was CD4+ T cells from peripheral blood mononuclear cells, taken after pregnancy. The chain has TRBV7-3 and TRBJ2-1; 11 nucleotides line up with TRBD2. This clonotype originated in a female donor in good health, enrolled as a control in a pregnancy study. CDR3 DNA: TGTGCCAGCAGCTTAAGTAGGACTAGCGGGCGATACAATGAGCAGTTCTTC. Translation gives CASSLSRTSGRYNEQFF.